The T cell receptor beta chain described here comes from a study of beta chain features in type 1 diabetes. Study-wide background: In age, gender and cell yields, patients were similar to healthy donors. Study conclusions and caveats: A PCR bias possibly favoring shorter templates would apply equally to patients and controls. In every one of the four CD4+ subsets, TCRB CDR3s were moderately but significantly shorter in Type 1 diabetes patients. VDJ junctions from type 1 diabetes patients carried fewer insertions and larger deletions.

V lost 1 base, J lost 1 base, and 2 bases lay in between. CDR1 SGHDT and CDR2 YYEEEE come from the germline V gene. The CDR3 sequence is 13 residues long. A sort by CD45RO/CCR7/CD25/CD127/CD95/CD27 yielded CD4+ naive, central memory, regulatory and stem cell-like memory cells. This clone came up many times. Its antigen remains unidentified. As every portion of the isolated RNA was reverse transcribed, the sequencing read expressed TCRB transcripts. The method was immunoSEQ multiplex PCR; TCRdb's version includes in-frame clones alone and lacks a portion of them. There are around 340,000 clones in the sample; 9.3% occur only once, and less than 1.2% lies in the top ten.

The J gene is TRBJ2-2, the V gene TRBV5-6; D not resolved. The sample comprised central memory CD4+ T cells from blood. This clonotype originated in a man aged 30 to 45 with type 1 diabetes. CDR3 loop: CASSLWNTGELFF. In nucleotides, the CDR3 is TGTGCCAGCAGCTTGTGGAACACCGGGGAGCTGTTTTTT. The full variable domain, completed using reference TRBV5-6 and TRBJ2-2, is DAGVTQSPTHLIKTRGQQVTLRCSPKSGHDTVSWYQQALGQGPQFIFQYYEEEERQRGNFPDRFSGHQFPNYSSELNVNALLLGDSALYLCASSLWNTGELFFGEGSRLTVL.